This entry concerns a single T cell receptor (beta chain). The data originate from a study of PD-L1 blockade in urothelial cancer. Across the study: Atezolizumab (1,200 mg intravenously every 3 weeks) began at some point between 2014 and 2016 for patients. Most of the 29 patients were men with bladder-origin urothelial cancer. Each participant's history included 0 to 3 prior chemotherapy regimens. Blood was evaluated 3 weeks (second dose) and 6 weeks after therapy began.

Only in-frame clones appear in the TCRdb table, and some are missing; sequencing was by immunoSEQ multiplex PCR. The repertoire holds some 89,000 clones, with 85% as singletons. V was cut by 6 bases and J by 0 bases, with 18 bases left in between. The V gene's germline CDR1 is MRHNA and CDR2 SNTAGT. This CDR3 comprises 16 residues. Documented time point: pretreatment peripheral blood. Material: PBMCs, obtained around atezolizumab (anti-PD-L1) treatment. The source is a man in his sixties with urothelial cancer. V usage is TRBV6-4 and J usage is TRBJ2-7; D unresolved. The CDR3 spells CASRNQDGVLSYEQYF. CDR3 DNA: TGTGCCAGCAGGAACCAGGATGGTGTTCTCTCCTACGAGCAGTACTTC.